This paragraph covers one T cell receptor beta chain sequence. The data were obtained in a study of blood T cell repertoires in COVID-19. Whole-study context: PBMCs, B-cell-depleted T cells, or T cells provided the cDNA or gDNA that made up the material.

Generated by immunoSEQ multiplex PCR, the TCRdb table keeps only in-frame clones and is missing some. The sample shows some 430,000 clones, 90% of them seen only once. Germline values: CDR1 SGHDN, CDR2 FVKESK. This CDR3 contains 14 residues. V was shortened by 1 base and J by 1 base, with 7 bases between the two germline ends. The clonotype comes from a man younger than 35 who had recovered from COVID-19. The V and J genes are TRBV14 and TRBJ1-2, with TRBD1 as a possible D gene (5 bases). Sequenced input: PBMCs or T cells enriched from blood (not recorded which). CDR3: CASSQVGGNYGYTF. In nucleotides, the CDR3 is TGTGCCAGCAGCCAAGTCGGGGGTAACTATGGCTACACCTTC. The full variable domain, its missing parts supplied by reference TRBV14 and TRBJ1-2, is EAGVTQFPSHSVIEKGQTVTLRCDPISGHDNLYWYRRVMGKEIKFLLHFVKESKQDESGMPNNRFLAERTGGTYSTLKVQPAELEDSGVYFCASSQVGGNYGYTFGSGTRLTVV.